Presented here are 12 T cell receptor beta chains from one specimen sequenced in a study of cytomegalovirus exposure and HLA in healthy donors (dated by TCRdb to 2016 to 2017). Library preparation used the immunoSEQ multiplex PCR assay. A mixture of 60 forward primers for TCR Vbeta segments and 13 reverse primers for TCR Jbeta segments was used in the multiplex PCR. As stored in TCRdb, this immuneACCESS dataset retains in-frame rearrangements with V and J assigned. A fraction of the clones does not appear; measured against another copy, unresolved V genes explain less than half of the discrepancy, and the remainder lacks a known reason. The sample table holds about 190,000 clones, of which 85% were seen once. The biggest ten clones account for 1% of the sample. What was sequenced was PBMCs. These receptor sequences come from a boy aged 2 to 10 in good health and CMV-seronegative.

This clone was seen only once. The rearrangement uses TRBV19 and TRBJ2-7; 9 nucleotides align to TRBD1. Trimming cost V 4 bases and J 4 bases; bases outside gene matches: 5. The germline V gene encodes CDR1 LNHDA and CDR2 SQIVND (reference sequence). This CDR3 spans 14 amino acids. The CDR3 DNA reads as TGTGCCAGTAGTAGGACAGGGGAAATTTACGAGCAGTACTTC. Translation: CASSRTGEIYEQYF.

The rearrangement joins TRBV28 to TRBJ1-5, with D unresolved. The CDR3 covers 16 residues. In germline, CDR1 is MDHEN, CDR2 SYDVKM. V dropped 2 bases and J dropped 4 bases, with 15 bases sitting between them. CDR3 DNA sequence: TGTGCCAGCAGTTTACCGACTCCGGCGACTAATCAGCCCCAGCATTTT. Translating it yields CASSLPTPATNQPQHF.

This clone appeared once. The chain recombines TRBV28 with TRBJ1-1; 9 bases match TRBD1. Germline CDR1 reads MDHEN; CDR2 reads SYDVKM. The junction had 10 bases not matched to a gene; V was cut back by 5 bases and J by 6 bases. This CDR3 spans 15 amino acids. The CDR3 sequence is CASSPWDRVSSEAFF. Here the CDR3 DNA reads TGTGCCAGCAGTCCTTGGGACAGGGTGTCTTCTGAAGCTTTCTTT. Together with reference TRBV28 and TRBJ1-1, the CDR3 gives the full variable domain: DVKVTQSSRYLVKRTGEKVFLECVQDMDHENMFWYRQDPGLGLRLIYFSYDVKMKEKGDIPEGYSVSREKKERFSLILESASTNQTSMYLCASSPWDRVSSEAFFGQGTRLTVV.

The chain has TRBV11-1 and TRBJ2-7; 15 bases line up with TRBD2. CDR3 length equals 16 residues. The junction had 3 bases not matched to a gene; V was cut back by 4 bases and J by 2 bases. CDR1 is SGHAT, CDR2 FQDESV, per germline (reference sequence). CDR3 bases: TGTGCCAGCAGCTCGGGACTAGCGGGAGGCACCTACGAGCAGTACTTC. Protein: CASSSGLAGGTYEQYF.

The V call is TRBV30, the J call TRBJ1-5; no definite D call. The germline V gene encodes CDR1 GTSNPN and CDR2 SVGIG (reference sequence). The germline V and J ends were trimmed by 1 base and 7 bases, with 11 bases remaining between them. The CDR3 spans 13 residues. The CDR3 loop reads CAWSAAARQPQHF. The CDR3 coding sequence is TGTGCCTGGAGTGCGGCGGCACGACAGCCCCAGCATTTT.

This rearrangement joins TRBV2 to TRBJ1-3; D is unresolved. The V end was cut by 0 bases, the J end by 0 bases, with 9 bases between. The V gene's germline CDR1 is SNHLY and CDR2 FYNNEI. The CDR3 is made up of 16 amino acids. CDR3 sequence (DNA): TGTGCCAGCAGTGAAGCGCTTGCAGTCTCTGGAAACACCATATATTTT. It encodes CASSEALAVSGNTIYF.

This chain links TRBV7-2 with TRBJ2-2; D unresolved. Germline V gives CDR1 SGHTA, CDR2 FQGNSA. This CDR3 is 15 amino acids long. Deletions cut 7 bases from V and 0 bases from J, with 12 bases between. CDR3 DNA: TGTGCCAGCATCTCCGCACATACGAACACCGGGGAGCTGTTTTTT. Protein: CASISAHTNTGELFF.

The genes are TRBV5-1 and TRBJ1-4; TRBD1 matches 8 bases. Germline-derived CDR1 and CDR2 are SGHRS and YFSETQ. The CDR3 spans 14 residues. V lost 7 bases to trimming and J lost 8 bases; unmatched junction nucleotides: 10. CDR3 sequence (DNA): TGCGCCAGCCTAACGGACAGGGATAAGGAAAAACTGTTTTTT. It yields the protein CASLTDRDKEKLFF.

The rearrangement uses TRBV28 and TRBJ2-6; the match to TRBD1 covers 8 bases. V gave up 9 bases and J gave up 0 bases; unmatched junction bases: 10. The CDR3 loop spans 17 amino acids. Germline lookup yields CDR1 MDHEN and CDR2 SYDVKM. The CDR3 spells CASKYRGNLSGANVLTF. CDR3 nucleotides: TGTGCCAGTAAATACAGGGGGAATCTCTCTGGGGCCAACGTCCTGACTTTC.

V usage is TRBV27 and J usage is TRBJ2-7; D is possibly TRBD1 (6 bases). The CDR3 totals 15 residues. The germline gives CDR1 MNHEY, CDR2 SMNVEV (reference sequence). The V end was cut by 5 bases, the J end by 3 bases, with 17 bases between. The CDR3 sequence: CASSPGTPGDYEQYF. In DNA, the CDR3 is TGTGCCAGCAGTCCTGGGACACCCGGAGACTACGAGCAGTACTTC.

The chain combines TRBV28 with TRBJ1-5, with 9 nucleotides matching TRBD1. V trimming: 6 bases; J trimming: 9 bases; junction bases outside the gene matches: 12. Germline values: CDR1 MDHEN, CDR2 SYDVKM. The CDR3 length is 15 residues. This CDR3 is CASRLDRGVQRPQHF. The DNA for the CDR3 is TGTGCCAGCAGGCTAGACAGGGGGGTTCAGAGGCCCCAGCATTTT.

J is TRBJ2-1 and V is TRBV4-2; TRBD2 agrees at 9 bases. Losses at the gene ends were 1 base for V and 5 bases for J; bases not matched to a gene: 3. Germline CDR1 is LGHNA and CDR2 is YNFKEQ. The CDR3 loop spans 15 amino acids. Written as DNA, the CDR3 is TGTGCCAGCAGCCAAGTGAGCGGGGGGAACAATGAGCAGTTCTTC. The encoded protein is CASSQVSGGNNEQFF.